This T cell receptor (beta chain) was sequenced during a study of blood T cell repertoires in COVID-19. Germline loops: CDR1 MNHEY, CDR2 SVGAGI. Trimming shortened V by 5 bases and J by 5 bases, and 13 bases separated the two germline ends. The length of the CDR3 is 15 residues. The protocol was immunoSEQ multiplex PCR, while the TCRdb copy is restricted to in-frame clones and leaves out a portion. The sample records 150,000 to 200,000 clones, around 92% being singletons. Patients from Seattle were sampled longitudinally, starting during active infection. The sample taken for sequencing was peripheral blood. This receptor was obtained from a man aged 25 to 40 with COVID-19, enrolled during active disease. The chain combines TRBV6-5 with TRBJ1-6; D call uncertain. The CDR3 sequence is CASSPEGFDNSPLHF. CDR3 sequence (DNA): TGTGCCAGCAGTCCCGAGGGATTCGATAATTCACCCCTCCACTTT.